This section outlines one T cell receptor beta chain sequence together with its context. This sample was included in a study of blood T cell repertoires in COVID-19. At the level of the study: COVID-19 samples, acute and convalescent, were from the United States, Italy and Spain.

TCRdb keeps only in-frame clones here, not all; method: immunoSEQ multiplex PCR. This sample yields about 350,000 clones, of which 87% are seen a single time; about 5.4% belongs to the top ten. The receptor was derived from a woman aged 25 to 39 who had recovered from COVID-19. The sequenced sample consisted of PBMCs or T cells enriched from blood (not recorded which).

The DNA of the CDR3 is TGTGCCAGCAGCTTGGGATATCTGGAGGGAAAAGCTTTCTTT. Protein product: CASSLGYLEGKAFF. The chain employs TRBV5-5 and TRBJ1-1; D call uncertain. Deletions cut 0 bases from V and 9 bases from J, with 15 bases between. CDR3 size: 14 residues. Per germline, CDR1 SGHKS and CDR2 YYEKEE (reference sequence).